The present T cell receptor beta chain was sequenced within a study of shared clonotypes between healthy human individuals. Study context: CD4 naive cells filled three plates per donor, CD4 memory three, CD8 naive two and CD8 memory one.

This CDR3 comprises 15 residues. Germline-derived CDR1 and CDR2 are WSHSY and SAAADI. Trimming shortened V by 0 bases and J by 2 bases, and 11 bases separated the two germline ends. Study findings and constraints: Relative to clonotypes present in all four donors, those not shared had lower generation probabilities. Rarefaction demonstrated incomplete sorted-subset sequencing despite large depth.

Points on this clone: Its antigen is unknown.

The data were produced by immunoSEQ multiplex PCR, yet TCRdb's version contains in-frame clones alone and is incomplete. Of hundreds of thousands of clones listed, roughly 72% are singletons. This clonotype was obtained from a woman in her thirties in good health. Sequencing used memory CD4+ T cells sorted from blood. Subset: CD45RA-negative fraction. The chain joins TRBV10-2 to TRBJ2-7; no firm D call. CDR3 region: CASSESNDGPYEQYF. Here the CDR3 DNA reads TGCGCCAGCAGTGAGTCGAATGATGGTCCCTACGAGCAGTACTTC.